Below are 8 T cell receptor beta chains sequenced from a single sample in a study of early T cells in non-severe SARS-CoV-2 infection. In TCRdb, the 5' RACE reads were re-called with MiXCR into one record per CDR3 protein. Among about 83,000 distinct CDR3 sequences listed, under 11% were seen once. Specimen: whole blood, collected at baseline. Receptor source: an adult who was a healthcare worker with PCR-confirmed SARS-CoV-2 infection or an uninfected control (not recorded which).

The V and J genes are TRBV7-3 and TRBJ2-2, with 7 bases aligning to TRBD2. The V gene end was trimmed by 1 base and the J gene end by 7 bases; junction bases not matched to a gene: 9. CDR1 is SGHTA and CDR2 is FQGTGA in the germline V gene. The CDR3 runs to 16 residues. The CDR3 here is CASSLIAGEGSGELFF. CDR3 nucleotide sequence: TGTGCCAGCAGCTTAATTGCGGGAGAAGGGAGCGGGGAGCTGTTTTTT.

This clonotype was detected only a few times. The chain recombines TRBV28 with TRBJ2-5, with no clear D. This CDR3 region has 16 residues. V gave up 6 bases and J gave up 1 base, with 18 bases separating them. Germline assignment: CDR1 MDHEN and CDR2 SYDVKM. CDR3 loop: CASSLASGLPQETQYF. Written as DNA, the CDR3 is TGTGCCAGCAGCTTGGCGTCGGGCCTACCCCAAGAGACCCAGTACTTC.

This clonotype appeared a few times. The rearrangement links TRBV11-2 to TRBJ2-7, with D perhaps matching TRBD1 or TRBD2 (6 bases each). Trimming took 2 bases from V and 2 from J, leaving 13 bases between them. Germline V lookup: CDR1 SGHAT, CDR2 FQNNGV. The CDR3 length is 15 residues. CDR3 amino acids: CASSLSWGATYEQYF. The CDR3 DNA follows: TGTGCCAGCAGCTTATCATGGGGGGCCACCTACGAGCAGTACTTC.

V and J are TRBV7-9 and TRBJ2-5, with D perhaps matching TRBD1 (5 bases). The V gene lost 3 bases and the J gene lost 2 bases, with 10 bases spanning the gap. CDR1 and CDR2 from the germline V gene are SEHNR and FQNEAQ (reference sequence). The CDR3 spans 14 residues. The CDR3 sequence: CASSFPGLQETQYF. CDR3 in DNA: TGTGCCAGCAGCTTCCCAGGGCTGCAAGAGACCCAGTACTTC.

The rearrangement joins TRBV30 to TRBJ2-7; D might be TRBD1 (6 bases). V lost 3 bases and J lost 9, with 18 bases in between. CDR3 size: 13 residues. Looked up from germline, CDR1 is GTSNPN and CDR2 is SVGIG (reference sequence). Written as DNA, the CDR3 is TGTGCCTGGAGGCCACGGACAGACTCGGGGCAGTACTTC. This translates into CAWRPRTDSGQYF. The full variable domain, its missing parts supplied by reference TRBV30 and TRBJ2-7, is SQTIHQWPATLVQPVGSPLSLECTVEGTSNPNLYWYRQAAGRGLQLLFYSVGIGQISSEVPQNLSASRPQDRQFILSSKKLLLSDSGFYLCAWRPRTDSGQYFGPGTRLTVT.

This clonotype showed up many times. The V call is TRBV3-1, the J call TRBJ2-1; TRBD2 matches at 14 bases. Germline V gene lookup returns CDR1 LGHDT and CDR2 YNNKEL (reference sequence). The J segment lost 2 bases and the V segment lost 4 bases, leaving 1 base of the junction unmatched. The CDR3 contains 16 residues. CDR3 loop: CASSPGLAGAYNEQFF. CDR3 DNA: TGTGCCAGCAGCCCGGGACTAGCGGGAGCCTACAATGAGCAGTTCTTC.

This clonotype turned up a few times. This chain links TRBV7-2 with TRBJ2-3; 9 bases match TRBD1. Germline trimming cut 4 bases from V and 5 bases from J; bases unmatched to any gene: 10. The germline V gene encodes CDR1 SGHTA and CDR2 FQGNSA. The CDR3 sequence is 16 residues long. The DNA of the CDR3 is TGTGCCAGCAGCTCCCCGGAACAGGGGGCTGAAGATACGCAGTATTTT. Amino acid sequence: CASSSPEQGAEDTQYF.

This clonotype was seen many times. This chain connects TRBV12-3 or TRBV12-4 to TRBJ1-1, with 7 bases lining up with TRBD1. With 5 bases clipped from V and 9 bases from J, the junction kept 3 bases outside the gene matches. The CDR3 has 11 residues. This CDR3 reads CASSPGQKAFF. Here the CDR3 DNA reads TGTGCCAGCAGTCCGGGACAGAAAGCTTTCTTT.